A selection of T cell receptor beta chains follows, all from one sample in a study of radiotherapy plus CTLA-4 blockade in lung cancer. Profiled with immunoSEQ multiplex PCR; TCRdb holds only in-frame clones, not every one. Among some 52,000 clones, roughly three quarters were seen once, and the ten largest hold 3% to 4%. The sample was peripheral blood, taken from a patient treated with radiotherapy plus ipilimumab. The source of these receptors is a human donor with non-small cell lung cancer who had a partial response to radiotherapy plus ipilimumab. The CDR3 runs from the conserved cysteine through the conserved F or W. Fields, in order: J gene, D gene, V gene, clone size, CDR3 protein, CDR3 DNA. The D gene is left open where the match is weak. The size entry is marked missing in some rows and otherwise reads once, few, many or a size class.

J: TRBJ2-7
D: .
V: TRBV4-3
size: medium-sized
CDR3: CASSQDEEPSYEQYF
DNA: TGCGCCAGCAGCCAAGATGAGGAACCGTCCTACGAGCAGTACTTC

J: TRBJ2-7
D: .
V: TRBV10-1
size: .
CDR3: CAKVGSEQYF
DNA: TGCGCCAAAGTGGGGAGCGAGCAGTACTTC

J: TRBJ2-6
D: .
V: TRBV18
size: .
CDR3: CASSPLLPRSGANVLTF
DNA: TGTGCCAGCTCACCACTCCTTCCCCGCTCTGGGGCCAACGTCCTGACTTTC

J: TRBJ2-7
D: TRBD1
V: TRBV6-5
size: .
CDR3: CASSRDRGTYEQYF
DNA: TGTGCCAGCAGTCGAGACAGGGGTACCTACGAGCAGTACTTC

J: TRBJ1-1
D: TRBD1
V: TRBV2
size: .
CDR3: CASSEEGATEAFF
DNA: TGTGCCAGCAGTGAGGAGGGGGCCACTGAAGCTTTCTTT

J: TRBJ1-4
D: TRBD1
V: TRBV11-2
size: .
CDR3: CASSLGDRDNEKLFF
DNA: TGTGCCAGCAGCCTCGGGGACAGAGATAATGAAAAACTGTTTTTT

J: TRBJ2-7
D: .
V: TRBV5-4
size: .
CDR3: CASSTGLTAAYEQYF
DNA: TGTGCCAGCAGTACCGGACTCACGGCGGCGTACGAGCAGTACTTC

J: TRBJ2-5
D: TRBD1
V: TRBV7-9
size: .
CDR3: CASSYGTGQKKETQYF
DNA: TGTGCCAGCAGCTACGGGACAGGGCAAAAGAAAGAGACCCAGTACTTC

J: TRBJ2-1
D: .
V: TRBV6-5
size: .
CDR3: CASGVNGYNEQFF
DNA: TGTGCCAGCGGAGTAAACGGCTACAATGAGCAGTTCTTC

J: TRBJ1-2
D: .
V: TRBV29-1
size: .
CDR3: CSVSPQADMTYGYTF
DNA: TGCAGCGTTAGCCCCCAGGCCGACATGACCTATGGCTACACCTTC

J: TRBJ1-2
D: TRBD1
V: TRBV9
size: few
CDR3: CASSSQGNYGYTF
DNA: TGTGCCAGCAGCTCACAGGGGAACTATGGCTACACCTTC

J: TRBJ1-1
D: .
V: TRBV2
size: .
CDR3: CASSDQTRAFF
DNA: TGTGCCAGCAGTGACCAGACTAGAGCTTTCTTT

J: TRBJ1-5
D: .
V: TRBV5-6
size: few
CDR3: CASSLRTVSNQPQHF
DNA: TGTGCCAGCAGCCTGAGGACAGTAAGCAATCAGCCCCAGCATTTT

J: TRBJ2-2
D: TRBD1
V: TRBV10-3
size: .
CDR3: CAIGPEDRDPGELFF
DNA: TGTGCCATCGGTCCGGAGGACAGGGACCCCGGGGAGCTGTTTTTT

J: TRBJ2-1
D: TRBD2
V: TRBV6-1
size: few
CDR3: CASSEEGLGVYNEQFF
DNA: TGTGCCAGCAGTGAAGAGGGACTAGGAGTATACAATGAGCAGTTCTTC

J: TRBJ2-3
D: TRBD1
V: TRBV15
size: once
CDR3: CATSAAGTGKADTQYF
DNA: TGTGCCACCAGCGCAGCCGGGACAGGGAAGGCAGATACGCAGTATTTT

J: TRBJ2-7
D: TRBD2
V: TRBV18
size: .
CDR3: CASSATSGGVSPYEQYF
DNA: TGTGCCAGCTCCGCGACTAGCGGGGGCGTTAGCCCCTACGAGCAGTACTTC

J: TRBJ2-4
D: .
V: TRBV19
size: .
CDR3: CASSQPEEGGNIQYF
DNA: TGTGCCAGTAGTCAACCGGAGGAGGGTGGGAACATTCAGTACTTC

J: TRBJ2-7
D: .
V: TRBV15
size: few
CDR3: CATSDSYEQYF
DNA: TGTGCCACCAGCGACAGCTACGAGCAGTACTTC

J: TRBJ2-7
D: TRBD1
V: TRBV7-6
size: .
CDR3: CASSLVGGGDEQYF
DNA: TGTGCCAGCAGCTTAGTAGGGGGCGGAGACGAGCAGTACTTC

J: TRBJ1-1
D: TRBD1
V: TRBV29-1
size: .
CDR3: CSVVGRGQNTEAFF
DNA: TGCAGCGTTGTGGGCAGGGGGCAGAACACTGAAGCTTTCTTT

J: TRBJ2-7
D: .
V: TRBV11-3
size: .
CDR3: CASSPRRGDEQYF
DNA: TGTGCCAGCAGCCCCCGCAGGGGCGACGAGCAGTACTTC

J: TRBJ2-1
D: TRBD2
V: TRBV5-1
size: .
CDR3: CASSLAAGGSNEQFF
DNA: TGCGCCAGCAGCTTGGCCGCGGGGGGGTCGAATGAGCAGTTCTTC

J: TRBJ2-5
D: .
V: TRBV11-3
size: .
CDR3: CASSLGPLPGETQYF
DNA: TGTGCCAGCAGCTTAGGCCCCCTACCGGGAGAGACCCAGTACTTC

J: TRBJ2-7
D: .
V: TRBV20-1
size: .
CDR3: CSARFGYEQYF
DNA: TGCAGTGCTAGATTCGGCTACGAGCAGTACTTC

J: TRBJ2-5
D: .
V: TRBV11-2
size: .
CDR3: CASSLRSETQYF
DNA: TGTGCCAGCAGCTTAAGGAGTGAGACCCAGTACTTC

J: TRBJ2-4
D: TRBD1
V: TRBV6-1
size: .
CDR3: CASSPPGGKNIQYF
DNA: TGTGCCAGCAGCCCGCCAGGGGGCAAAAACATTCAGTACTTC

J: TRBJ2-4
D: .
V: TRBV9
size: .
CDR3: CASSVGTPENIQYF
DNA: TGTGCCAGCAGCGTCGGGACACCTGAAAACATTCAGTACTTC

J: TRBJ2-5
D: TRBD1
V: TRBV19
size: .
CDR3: CASSIGRQGQETQYF
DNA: TGTGCCAGTAGTATAGGCCGACAGGGACAAGAGACCCAGTACTTC

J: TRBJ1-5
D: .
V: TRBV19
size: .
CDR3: CASNSGTLGNQPQHF
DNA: TGTGCCAGTAACTCGGGAACCTTGGGAAATCAGCCCCAGCATTTT

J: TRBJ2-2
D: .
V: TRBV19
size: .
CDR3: CASSIPHGGSTGELFF
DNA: TGTGCCAGTAGTATTCCCCACGGGGGAAGCACCGGGGAGCTGTTTTTT

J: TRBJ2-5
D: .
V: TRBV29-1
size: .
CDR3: CSVELSPRGETQYF
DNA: TGCAGCGTGGAGTTGTCCCCTCGAGGGGAGACCCAGTACTTC

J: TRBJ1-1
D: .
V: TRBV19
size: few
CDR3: CASSIRQVNTEAFF
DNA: TGTGCCAGTAGTATACGTCAGGTGAACACTGAAGCTTTCTTT

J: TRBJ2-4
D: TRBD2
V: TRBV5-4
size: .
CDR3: CASSSDWAASGGQAKNIQYF
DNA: TGTGCCAGCAGCTCCGACTGGGCGGCTAGCGGGGGGCAGGCCAAAAACATTCAGTACTTC

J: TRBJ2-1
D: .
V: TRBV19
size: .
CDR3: CASSIGDRFSGSSYNEQFF
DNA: TGTGCCAGTAGTATAGGAGACCGCTTTAGCGGTAGCTCCTACAATGAGCAGTTCTTC

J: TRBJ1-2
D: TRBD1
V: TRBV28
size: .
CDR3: CASSSGTGGYGYTF
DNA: TGTGCCAGCAGTTCCGGGACAGGGGGTTATGGCTACACCTTC

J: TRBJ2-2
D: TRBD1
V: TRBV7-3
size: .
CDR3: CASSPTGSTGELFF
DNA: TGTGCCAGCAGCCCGACAGGGTCCACCGGGGAGCTGTTTTTT

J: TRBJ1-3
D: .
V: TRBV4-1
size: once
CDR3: CASSQGWGGTGNTIYF
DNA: TGCGCCAGCAGCCAAGGGTGGGGGGGCACTGGAAACACCATATATTTT

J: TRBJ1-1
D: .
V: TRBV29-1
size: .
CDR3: CSGSAGGGSTEAFF
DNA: TGCAGCGGATCGGCCGGGGGGGGCAGCACTGAAGCTTTCTTT

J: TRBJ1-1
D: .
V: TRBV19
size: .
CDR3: CASSSVRGNTEAFF
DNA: TGTGCCAGTAGTTCCGTGCGGGGCAACACTGAAGCTTTCTTT

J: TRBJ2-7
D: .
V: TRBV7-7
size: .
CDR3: CASSTITRYEQYF
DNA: TGTGCCAGCAGCACTATAACACGGTACGAGCAGTACTTC

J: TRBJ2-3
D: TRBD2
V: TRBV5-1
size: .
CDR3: CASNLLSSGVTDTQYF
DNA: TGCGCCAGCAACCTCCTTTCTAGCGGGGTCACAGATACGCAGTATTTT

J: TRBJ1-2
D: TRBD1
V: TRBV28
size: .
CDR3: CASSLGTANYGYTF
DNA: TGTGCCAGCAGTTTAGGGACAGCTAACTATGGCTACACCTTC

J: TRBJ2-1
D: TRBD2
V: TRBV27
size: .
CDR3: CASSPGLGVYNEQFF
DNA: TGTGCCAGCAGTCCGGGACTAGGAGTTTACAATGAGCAGTTCTTC

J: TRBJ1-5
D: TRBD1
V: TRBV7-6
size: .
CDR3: CASSRDRDGNQPQHF
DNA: TGTGCCAGCAGCCGAGACAGGGATGGCAATCAGCCCCAGCATTTT

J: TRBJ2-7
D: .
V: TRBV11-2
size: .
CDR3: CASSLAVAGYEQYF
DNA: TGTGCCAGCAGCTTAGCTGTGGCGGGCTACGAGCAGTACTTC

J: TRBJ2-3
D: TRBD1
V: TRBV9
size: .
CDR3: CASSARTGGDTQYF
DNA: TGTGCCAGCAGCGCACGGACAGGTGGGGATACGCAGTATTTT

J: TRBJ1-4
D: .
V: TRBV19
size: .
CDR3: CASSMMAGATNEKLFF
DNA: TGTGCCAGTAGTATGATGGCGGGTGCAACTAATGAAAAACTGTTTTTT

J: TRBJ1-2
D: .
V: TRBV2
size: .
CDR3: CASQPNGRVYGYTF
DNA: TGTGCCAGTCAGCCGAACGGCAGGGTTTATGGCTACACCTTC

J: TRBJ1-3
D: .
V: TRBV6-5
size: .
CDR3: CASSEAWVPGNTIYF
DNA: TGTGCCAGCAGCGAGGCATGGGTGCCTGGAAACACCATATATTTT

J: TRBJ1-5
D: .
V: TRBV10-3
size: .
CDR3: CAISDVVWGGERNQPQHF
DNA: TGTGCCATCAGTGACGTCGTGTGGGGGGGGGAACGCAATCAGCCCCAGCATTTT